This T cell receptor beta chain originates from a study of T cell responses to AZD1222 COVID-19 vaccine. Of note for this clone: The target antigen is unknown.

Sequencing was performed with immunoSEQ multiplex PCR; in TCRdb, only in-frame clones are kept and a portion is missing. The data show about 120,000 clones, with about 89% seen just once and approximately 12% held by the top ten. Overall study findings and caveats: Targeting of unmutated variant regions was reportedly seen in nearly half of spike-specific TCRs.

V lost 5 bases and J 0 bases, leaving 10 bases between the germline ends. The CDR3 is 14 amino acids. Germline CDR1 and CDR2: ENHRY and SYGVKD. The TCR sequence derives from an adult in good health. The rearrangement links TRBV10-3 to TRBJ1-1; a weak D match, TRBD1 (6 bases). This sample comprised peripheral blood, obtained on day 0 of MenACWY control vaccination. CDR3 bases: TGTGCCATCAGTTTTGACAGGATGAACACTGAAGCTTTCTTT. It specifies CAISFDRMNTEAFF.